Listed below are T cell receptor beta chains from one sample, sequenced in a study of blood T cell repertoires in COVID-19. Sequenced by immunoSEQ multiplex PCR; TCRdb stores in-frame clones only, minus some. The sample records about 210,000 clones, 70% to 90% being singletons. The specimen was peripheral blood. The source is a woman of 80 years or more with acute or convalescent COVID-19. Both conserved end residues are part of each CDR3. D genes are given only for firm matches. Clone size is stated in some rows and not others, as once, few, many or a class when expanded.

D	size	V	J	DNA	CDR3
-	-	TRBV2	TRBJ1-6	TGTGCCAGCAGCGGGGATAATTCACCCCTCCACTTT	CASSGDNSPLHF
-	-	TRBV5-8	TRBJ1-6	TGTGCCAGCATAGGAGGGCCGTATTCACCCCTCCACTTT	CASIGGPYSPLHF
-	once	TRBV6-5	TRBJ1-5	TGTGCCAGCACCGTACGGGGGGGTGATCAGCCCCAGCATTTT	CASTVRGGDQPQHF
-	-	TRBV7-3	TRBJ1-2	TGTGCCAGCAGCTTACAGGGTCCTGGCTACACCTTC	CASSLQGPGYTF
-	-	TRBV7-2	TRBJ2-1	TGTGCCAGCAGCGCCCGACGGGATCCCAATGAGCAGTTCTTC	CASSARRDPNEQFF
-	-	TRBV12-3/TRBV12-4	TRBJ1-2	TGTGCCAGCAGCTCGTCAGCGTATGGCTACACCTTC	CASSSSAYGYTF
-	-	TRBV7-2	TRBJ2-5	TGTGCCAGCAGCCCTATCCGAGAGACCCAGTACTTC	CASSPIRETQYF
TRBD2	-	TRBV9	TRBJ2-1	TGTGCCAGCAGCCCGATAGCGGGAGGGTTTCTGGGTGAGCAGTTCTTC	CASSPIAGGFLGEQFF
TRBD1	once	TRBV28	TRBJ1-4	TGTGCCAGCAGTCCAACATCGACAGGGGGCGAAGGAAAACTGTTTTTT	CASSPTSTGGEGKLFF
TRBD1	once	TRBV27	TRBJ2-7	TGTGCCAGCAGTTTCTGGGACAGGGCTAACGAGCAGTACTTC	CASSFWDRANEQYF
TRBD2	-	TRBV9	TRBJ2-1	TGTGCCAGCAGCGTAGAACTAGCGGGAGGGAGGGCCTACAATGAGCAGTTCTTC	CASSVELAGGRAYNEQFF
-	-	TRBV3-1/TRBV3-2	TRBJ1-4	TGTGCCAGCAGCCAAGACAGGGCCGGAAGGGAAAAACTGTTTTTT	CASSQDRAGREKLFF
-	-	TRBV19	TRBJ1-4	TGTGCCAGTAGTGCGCGGTCGGAAAAACTGTTTTTT	CASSARSEKLFF
-	-	TRBV27	TRBJ2-7	TGTGCCAGCAGTTTAACTAGGACGATTCCCTACGAGCAGTACTTC	CASSLTRTIPYEQYF
TRBD2	-	TRBV7-9	TRBJ2-1	TGTGCCAGCGGCGCTAGCGGGAGGGACAATGAGCAGTTCTTC	CASGASGRDNEQFF
-	-	TRBV5-1	TRBJ1-2	TGCGCCAGCAGCTTGGGGGCAGGGGCTAACTATGGCTACACCTTC	CASSLGAGANYGYTF